These T cell receptor beta chains were read from a single sample in a study of control samples from healthy donors and cancer patients. Repertoires were generated with immunoSEQ multiplex PCR, while TCRdb's copy carries only in-frame clones and drops some. The repertoire includes tens of thousands of clones, roughly 90% of them detected once, and 1.5% to 2% sits in the top ten. Material for sequencing was PBMCs. The receptors were gathered from an older woman with head and neck cancer. Both conserved end residues are part of each CDR3. A D gene is named only where the DNA matches it firmly. The size of a clone is reported for some rows only, either as once, few or many, or as a class for expanded clones.

TRBJ2-7 | TRBD1 | - | TRBV7-2 | CASSLGTGGFYEQYF | TGTGCCAGCAGCTTGGGGACAGGGGGCTTCTACGAGCAGTACTTC
TRBJ2-3 | TRBD2 | - | TRBV7-9 | CASSRAGARDTQYF | TGTGCCAGCAGCCGTGCGGGAGCTCGGGATACGCAGTATTTT
TRBJ1-4 | - | - | TRBV6-6 | CASSYFEKLFF | TGTGCCAGCAGTTACTTTGAAAAACTGTTTTTT
TRBJ2-5 | - | - | TRBV18 | CASSPDRYETQYF | TGTGCCAGCTCCCCCGACAGGTACGAGACCCAGTACTTC
TRBJ2-5 | TRBD1 | once | TRBV28 | CASSRRTGGQETQYF | TGTGCCAGCAGTCGACGAACAGGGGGACAAGAGACCCAGTACTTC
TRBJ1-1 | - | - | TRBV25-1 | CASSGYREFSEAFF | TGTGCCAGCAGTGGTTATAGAGAGTTTTCTGAAGCTTTCTTT
TRBJ1-1 | - | - | TRBV27 | CASSPYRVTEAFF | TGTGCCAGCAGTCCGTACAGGGTCACCGAAGCTTTCTTT
TRBJ1-1 | TRBD1 | - | TRBV4-2 | CASSPEGTVNTEAFF | TGTGCCAGCAGCCCGGAAGGGACAGTGAACACTGAAGCTTTCTTT
TRBJ1-2 | - | - | TRBV6-5 | CASSYNRGGYGYTF | TGTGCCAGCAGTTACAATCGAGGGGGCTATGGCTACACCTTC
TRBJ1-3 | - | - | TRBV5-5 | CASSPSGTPSGNTIYF | TGTGCCAGCAGCCCATCAGGGACTCCCTCTGGAAACACCATATATTTT
TRBJ2-4 | - | - | TRBV10-3 | CAISETTSGPAKNIQYF | TGTGCCATCAGTGAGACCACGAGCGGGCCAGCCAAAAACATTCAGTACTTC
TRBJ2-7 | - | - | TRBV11-3 | CASSQTGDGYQYF | TGTGCCAGCAGCCAAACTGGGGACGGGTACCAGTACTTC
TRBJ1-2 | TRBD1 | - | TRBV7-6 | CASSLGGTGTLYGYTF | TGTGCCAGCAGCTTAGGTGGGACAGGGACCCTCTATGGCTACACCTTC
TRBJ2-7 | - | - | TRBV4-2 | CASSQDVWTGGDFPYEQYF | TGTGCCAGCAGCCAAGACGTTTGGACAGGAGGGGATTTCCCATACGAGCAGTACTTC
TRBJ2-1 | - | - | TRBV2 | CASSEPFRVEQFF | TGTGCCAGCAGTGAACCCTTTCGGGTTGAGCAGTTCTTC
TRBJ1-4 | - | - | TRBV7-8 | CASTRGSWTNEKLFF | TGTGCCAGCACCAGGGGAAGTTGGACTAATGAAAAACTGTTTTTT
TRBJ2-5 | - | - | TRBV19 | CASSMGGIVQETQYF | TGTGCCAGTAGTATGGGGGGAATTGTCCAAGAGACCCAGTACTTC
TRBJ2-1 | - | - | TRBV2 | CVSSDWGMNNEQFF | TGTGTCAGCAGTGATTGGGGGATGAACAATGAGCAGTTCTTC
TRBJ2-2 | - | - | TRBV5-1 | CASSHTTTGELFF | TGCGCCAGCAGCCACACTACAACCGGGGAGCTGTTTTTT